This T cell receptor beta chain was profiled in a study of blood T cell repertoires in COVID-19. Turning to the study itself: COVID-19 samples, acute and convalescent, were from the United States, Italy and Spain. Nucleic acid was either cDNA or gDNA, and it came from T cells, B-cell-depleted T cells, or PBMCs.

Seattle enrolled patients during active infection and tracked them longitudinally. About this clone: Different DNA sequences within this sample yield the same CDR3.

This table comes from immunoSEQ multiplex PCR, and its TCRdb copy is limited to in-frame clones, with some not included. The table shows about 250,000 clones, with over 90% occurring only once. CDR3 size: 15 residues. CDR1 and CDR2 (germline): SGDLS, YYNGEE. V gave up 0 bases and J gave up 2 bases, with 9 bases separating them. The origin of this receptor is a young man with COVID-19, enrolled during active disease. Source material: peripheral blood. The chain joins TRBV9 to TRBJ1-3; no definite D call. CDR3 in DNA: TGTGCCAGCAGCGTAGACTCAGGTACTGGAAACACCATATATTTT. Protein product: CASSVDSGTGNTIYF.